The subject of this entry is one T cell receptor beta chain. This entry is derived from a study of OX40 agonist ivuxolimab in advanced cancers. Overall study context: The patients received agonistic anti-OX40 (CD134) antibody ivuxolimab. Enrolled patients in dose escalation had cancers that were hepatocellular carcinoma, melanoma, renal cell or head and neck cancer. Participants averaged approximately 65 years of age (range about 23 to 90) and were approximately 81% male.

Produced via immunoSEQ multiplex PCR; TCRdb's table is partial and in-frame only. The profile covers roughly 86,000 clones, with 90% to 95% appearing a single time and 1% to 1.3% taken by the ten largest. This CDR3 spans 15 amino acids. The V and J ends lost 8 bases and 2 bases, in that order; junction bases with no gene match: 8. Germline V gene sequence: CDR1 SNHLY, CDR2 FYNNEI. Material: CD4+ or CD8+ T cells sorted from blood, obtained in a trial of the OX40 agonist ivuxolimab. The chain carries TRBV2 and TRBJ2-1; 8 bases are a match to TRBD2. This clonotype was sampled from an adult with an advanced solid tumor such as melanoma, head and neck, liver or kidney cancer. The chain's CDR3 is CASPSRTSTYNEQFF. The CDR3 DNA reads TGTGCCAGCCCGTCTCGGACTAGCACCTACAATGAGCAGTTCTTC.